This TCR beta chain stems from a study of cytomegalovirus exposure and HLA in healthy donors. Findings of the study overall: Later analysis found that TCR beta chains associated with HLA were more clonally expanded than other, equally common chains.

Regarding this clone: Its antigen is not known.

PCR used 60 Vbeta primers and 13 Jbeta primers. TCRdb's copy holds only in-frame clones and misses some; the assay was immunoSEQ multiplex PCR. The table has 85,000 to 130,000 clones, 79% seen once. The TCR originated in a female donor in good health and CMV-seropositive. The sample comprised PBMCs.

Written as DNA, the CDR3 is TGTGCCAGCAGCTTGGGGCGGGGGAAAAACTATGGCTACACCTTC. Translating it yields CASSLGRGKNYGYTF. The chain is built from TRBV5-4 and TRBJ1-2; TRBD1 is a possible D gene (5 bases). Trimming took off 0 bases at V and 2 bases at J, with 11 bases between the two ends. Germline V gene lookup returns CDR1 SGHNT and CDR2 YYREEE (reference sequence). CDR3 length equals 15 residues.